The clone carrying this T cell receptor beta chain was seen only a few times. The sample holds other DNA sequences that translate to the same CDR3. The record originates from a study of metastatic and nonmetastatic thyroid tumors. Nobody among the patients had been given any treatment before thyroid surgery. Via MiXCR, TCRdb re-called the PCR reads. The repertoire has approximately 86,000 clones, about an eighth of them found once; the top ten carry 7% to 10%. Between the trimmed V and J ends, which lost 5 bases and 2 bases, there was a span of 16 bases. CDR3 length equals 15 residues. The germline V gene encodes CDR1 SEHNR and CDR2 FQNEAQ (reference sequence).

The gene calls are TRBV7-9 and TRBJ2-7; maybe TRBD2 (5 bases). This TCR was recovered from a female donor with papillary thyroid cancer or a benign thyroid nodule (not recorded which). Some clones in this sample may be carry-over from other donors' samples. Sequenced input: tumor tissue. CDR3 sequence reads: CASSPGVSVAYEQYF. CDR3 in DNA: TGTGCCAGCAGCCCCGGTGTTAGCGTGGCCTACGAGCAGTACTTC.